This entry concerns a single TCR beta chain. Losses at the gene ends were 6 bases for V and 8 bases for J; bases not matched to a gene: 6. CDR3 size: 14 residues. Germline assignment: CDR1 SNHLY and CDR2 FYNNEI. This entry is derived from a study of blood T cell repertoires in COVID-19. Study context: The origin of the acute and convalescent COVID-19 samples was the United States, Italy and Spain. T cells, B-cell-depleted T cells, or PBMCs supplied cDNA or gDNA.

In the study's own analysis: Amplification of reference gene primers provided the estimated nucleated cell counts. Profiling relied on immunoSEQ multiplex PCR, and the TCRdb table lists in-frame clones only, not all of them. V and J calls and clone size follow that table, whereas D and trimming were derived from the DNA. Of fewer than 75,000 clones listed, approximately 87% are singletons. Source material: peripheral blood. This receptor was obtained from a man aged 50-59 years with active COVID-19. The V gene is TRBV2, the J gene TRBJ1-6; 8 bases map to TRBD1. The DNA for the CDR3 is TGTGCCAGCAGGGGACAGGTCGGGGATTCACCCCTCCACTTT. Protein sequence: CASRGQVGDSPLHF.